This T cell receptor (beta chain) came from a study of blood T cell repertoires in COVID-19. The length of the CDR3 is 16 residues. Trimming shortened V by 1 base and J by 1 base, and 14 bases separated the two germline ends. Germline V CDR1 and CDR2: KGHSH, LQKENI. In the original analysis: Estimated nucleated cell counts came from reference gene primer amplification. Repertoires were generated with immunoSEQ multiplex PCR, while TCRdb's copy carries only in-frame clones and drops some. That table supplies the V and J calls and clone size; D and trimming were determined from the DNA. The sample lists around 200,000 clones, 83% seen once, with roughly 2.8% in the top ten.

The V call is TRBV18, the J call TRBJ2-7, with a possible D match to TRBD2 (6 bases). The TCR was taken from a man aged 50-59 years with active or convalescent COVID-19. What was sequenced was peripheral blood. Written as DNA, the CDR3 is TGTGCCAGCTCACCACTGGTAGCGGAACTATCCTACGAGCAGTACTTC. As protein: CASSPLVAELSYEQYF.